The TCR beta chain described here comes from a study of T cells in Graves' hyperthyroidism and ophthalmopathy. V lost 5 bases to trimming and J lost 3 bases, with 11 bases between them. Germline V lookup: CDR1 SNHLY, CDR2 FYNNEI. The CDR3 extends over 14 amino acids. This clonotype was detected ten times or more. Researchers took RNA transcripts and amplified the TCR beta CDR3 regions from them. First-round RT-PCR with HTBI primers amplified the TCR CDR3 region. TCRdb analysed the multiplex PCR reads with MiXCR anew, one entry per CDR3 protein. The sample has 220,000 or so distinct CDR3 sequences, around 15% seen once.

The J gene is TRBJ1-5, the V gene TRBV2; maybe TRBD1 (6 bases). This receptor was identified in a woman between 18 and 29 years old with Graves' ophthalmopathy. Sequencing was carried out using blood. CDR3 sequence: CASSSDRFNQPQHF. CDR3 in DNA: TGTGCCAGCAGTTCCGACAGGTTCAATCAGCCCCAGCATTTT.